The 7 T cell receptor beta chains below come from one sample, sequenced in a study of cytomegalovirus exposure and HLA in healthy donors. A multiplex PCR was run with 60 Vbeta primers and 13 Jbeta primers. Sequencing used immunoSEQ multiplex PCR; TCRdb keeps in-frame clones, though not all of them. Among 30,000 to 40,000 clones listed, around 76% were seen once. Material for sequencing was PBMCs. These receptor sequences come from a woman aged 30 to 39 in good health and CMV-seropositive.

V gene TRBV30 combines with J gene TRBJ1-2; the D gene is possibly TRBD1 (6 bases). The V end was cut by 0 bases, the J end by 7 bases, with 15 bases between. CDR3 length: 14 residues. Germline V lookup: CDR1 GTSNPN, CDR2 SVGIG (reference sequence). Here the CDR3 DNA reads TGTGCCTGGAGTGTACGGCAGGGGTCGGTTGGCTACACCTTC. Translation: CAWSVRQGSVGYTF.

The CDR3 is CASSLLSRNTEAFF. DNA of the CDR3: TGTGCCAGCTCACTACTTAGCAGGAACACTGAAGCTTTCTTT. The chain joins TRBV18 to TRBJ1-1; no clear D. The V end was cut by 4 bases, the J end by 1 base, with 10 bases between. In germline, CDR1 is KGHSH, CDR2 LQKENI. The CDR3 has 14 residues.

The rearrangement links TRBV7-6 to TRBJ2-2; TRBD1 matches at 7 bases. This CDR3 region has 15 residues. The J segment lost 4 bases and the V segment lost 5 bases, leaving 7 bases of the junction unmatched. Per the germline V gene, CDR1 is SGHVS and CDR2 is FNYEAQ. CDR3 coding DNA: TGTGCCAGCAGCAGTAGACAGGGCGCCACCGGGGAGCTGTTTTTT. Protein sequence: CASSSRQGATGELFF.

V usage is TRBV30 and J usage is TRBJ1-1, with a weak D call TRBD1 (5 bases). The CDR3 covers 13 residues. The V and J ends lost 5 bases and 7 bases respectively, with 17 bases between them. Germline-derived CDR1 and CDR2 are GTSNPN and SVGIG (reference sequence). The CDR3 DNA sequence: TGTGCCTGGGACCTCCGGGGGGTGGGTGAAGCTTTCTTT. Its translation is CAWDLRGVGEAFF.

This sequence joins TRBV19 and TRBJ1-5, with TRBD1 matching over 12 bases. The CDR3 is 15 amino acids. With 7 bases clipped from V and 6 bases from J, the junction kept 7 bases outside the gene matches. The V gene's germline CDR1 is LNHDA and CDR2 SQIVND (reference sequence). Written as DNA, the CDR3 is TGTGCCAGTAAGGGGACAGGGGGCATCGCTCAGCCCCAGCATTTT. Translation: CASKGTGGIAQPQHF.

This clone was detected a few times. The chain uses TRBV11-2 and TRBJ2-6, with 7 bases aligning to TRBD1. The CDR3 consists of 16 residues. Trimming removed 0 bases from V and 3 bases from J; junction bases left unmatched: 2. Looked up from germline, CDR1 is SGHAT and CDR2 is FQNNGV. The CDR3 loop reads CASSLDRGNGANVLTF. The CDR3 DNA follows: TGTGCCAGCAGCTTAGACAGGGGGAATGGGGCCAACGTCCTGACTTTC.

This clone was seen a single time. The chain employs TRBV19 and TRBJ2-7; 8 nucleotides line up with TRBD1. CDR1 and CDR2 (germline): LNHDA, SQIVND (reference sequence). The CDR3 has 15 amino acids. Unmatched junction bases numbered 9, after V lost 5 bases and J lost 3 bases. The CDR3 region is CASSLRTGFFYEQYF. The CDR3 DNA reads as TGTGCCAGTAGTTTAAGGACAGGGTTCTTCTACGAGCAGTACTTC.